This T cell receptor beta chain derives from a study of blood T cells in healthy people across ages. General study findings and limits: Investigators treated diversity estimates from one million T cells as underestimates. Diversity of TCR beta correlated strongly with naive T cell percentage. Roughly linear age-related decline in beta diversity appeared, significant by age 40.

Per germline, CDR1 LGHNA and CDR2 YSLEER. Trimming at V came to 0 bases and at J to 10 bases, leaving 5 bases not matched to a gene. CDR3 length: 13 amino acids. A J-beta primer mix and a sample-barcoded 5' primer were used in a second PCR of roughly 7 to 12 cycles. TCRdb re-called the 5' RACE reads with MiXCR, one entry per CDR3 protein. The sample shows about 1.5 million distinct CDR3 sequences, 35% to 45% of them seen only once. The sample holds a few counts of this clonotype. Its target is not known. Sequencing was carried out using blood. The sequence derives from a woman in her late teens or twenties in good health. The chain is built from TRBV4-3 and TRBJ1-1; 7 bases are a match to TRBD1. CDR3 residues: CASSQDGQDGAFF. The CDR3, as DNA: TGCGCCAGCAGCCAAGATGGACAGGATGGAGCTTTCTTT.